This TCR beta chain was documented in a study of T cell responses to AZD1222 COVID-19 vaccine. V was clipped by 0 bases and J by 4 bases; unmatched bases: 9. Germline V gene data show CDR1 as MGHRA and CDR2 as YSYEKL. This CDR3 spans 17 amino acids. Clones were read by immunoSEQ multiplex PCR, and TCRdb kept only the in-frame ones, dropping some. The sample holds about 150,000 clones, less than 90% seen once. A note on this clone: What it binds is unknown.

General study points: Repertoire sampling occurred only after the peak T cell response. Among vaccine-associated CD4 TCRs, coverage spanned spike, with dominance at 160-218 and 743-854. Per reports, nearly half of all spike-specific TCRs target regions that are unmutated in variants. Donors were largely white British and mainly female; clonal diversity was possibly underestimated.

This clonotype originated in an adult in good health. The J gene is TRBJ1-5, the V gene TRBV4-1, with 7 bases matching TRBD1. Sample: peripheral blood, taken on day 0 of MenACWY control vaccination. The CDR3 is CASSQDPGQVGNQPQHF. CDR3 DNA sequence: TGCGCCAGCAGCCAAGACCCCGGACAGGTGGGGAATCAGCCCCAGCATTTT.